Sequencing of this T cell receptor (beta chain) was carried out in a study of blood T cell repertoires in COVID-19. About the study: The United States, Italy and Spain were the sources of the acute and convalescent COVID-19 samples. T cells, B-cell-depleted T cells, or PBMCs supplied cDNA or gDNA.

In Seattle, patients joined the study during active infection and were tracked longitudinally. In the original analysis: Nucleated cell number was recorded as an estimate derived from reference gene primer amplification. TCRdb keeps only in-frame clones here, not all; method: immunoSEQ multiplex PCR. D and trimming come from the DNA, and the V and J calls and clone size come from that table. The data show 250,000 to 300,000 clones, approximately 91% seen once. Trimming cost V 2 bases and J 3 bases, with 13 bases left between them. This CDR3 has 15 amino acids. CDR1 and CDR2 (germline): MDHEN, SYDVKM. The chain couples TRBV28 to TRBJ1-2, with TRBD1 as a possible D gene (5 bases). Input material: peripheral blood. This clonotype was obtained from a woman in her 30s with COVID-19, enrolled during active disease. The CDR3 is CASSLEGAGDYGYTF. Here the CDR3 DNA reads TGTGCCAGCAGTTTAGAAGGGGCGGGGGACTATGGCTACACCTTC.